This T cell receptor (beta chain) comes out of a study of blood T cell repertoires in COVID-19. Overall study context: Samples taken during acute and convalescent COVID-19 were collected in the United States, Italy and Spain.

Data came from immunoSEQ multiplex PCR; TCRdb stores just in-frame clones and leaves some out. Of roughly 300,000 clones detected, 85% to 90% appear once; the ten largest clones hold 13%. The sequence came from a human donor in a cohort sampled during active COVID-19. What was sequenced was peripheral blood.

The CDR3 reads CASSFEPGLSIQYF. The CDR3 coding sequence is TGTGCCAGCAGCTTTGAGCCGGGATTGAGCATTCAGTACTTC. This chain uses TRBV7-2 with TRBJ2-4, with D possibly matching TRBD2 (5 bases). CDR3 length: 14 residues. V was trimmed by 3 bases and J by 9 bases, leaving 15 bases between them. The germline V gene encodes CDR1 SGHTA and CDR2 FQGNSA.